Below, one TCR beta chain is given with its context. Its specific antigen is unknown. Base-call qualities are not available, and no considerably larger clone is one nucleotide away. These data are taken from a study of cytomegalovirus exposure and HLA in healthy donors (TCRdb year 2017). Regarding the research as a whole: An earlier analysis of roughly 630 of the donors reported about 290 Gb of sequence data and 117 million unique TCR beta sequences from about 200 million T cells. In an earlier analysis of 550 to 700 of the donors, high-throughput TCR beta sequencing was used to judge whether each TCR beta V gene segment behaved as functional or pseudogenic. HLA typing covered class I and class II loci at four-digit resolution. A later analysis re-analyzed previously published TCR beta repertoires from about 600 donors and added high-resolution HLA genotyping to study TCR occurrence patterns. Alongside the repertoire data, information on donor age, sex, ethnicity and CMV serostatus was compiled. Of the 300 to 500 genotyped donors, roughly 80% were placed in the genetic ancestry cluster associated with self-reported Caucasian donors. Every repertoire in the discovery cohort had been generated on one and the same sequencing platform. The study profiled the T cell repertoires of hundreds of subjects by immunosequencing and related them to cytomegalovirus serostatus. The later analysis used no new phenotypic data to find candidate immune exposures, relying instead on TCR beta sequences and their occurrence across donors. Among about 410 genotyped donors of the cohort, an average of about 240,000 unique TCR beta nucleotide sequences was sequenced per donor, of which roughly 17% were non-productive. The study aimed to test whether signatures of past pathogen exposure could be identified by cataloging public T cell receptors. To predict cytomegalovirus infection status, the study combined high-throughput TCR immunosequencing, statistical association of individual TCRs with disease status, and machine learning. Several DR-DQ haplotypes were handled as single units for association and clustering, since linkage in the cohort was strong. In a later genetic analysis, genome-wide SNP genotypes for about 55% of the 666 donors were used, and that subset was treated as a discovery cohort. An early release covering 550 to 650 HLA-typed donors comprised roughly 300 gigabases of sequencing data and around 80 million unique TCR sequences. In addition to the first cohort of 500 to 850 subjects, a separate validation cohort of 130 or so different subjects was used. Typing coverage varied by locus: about 620-630 donors for A, B, C, DRB1 and DQB1; around 560 for DQA1; more than 600 for DPA1; roughly 450 for DPB1.

The study at large found these results: Linkage disequilibrium might explain the correlated functional status among segregating V segments, but an unknown experimental factor could not be excluded. In an earlier analysis of some 540 of the donors, most TCR beta V segments appeared in productive rearrangements about 90% or about 30% of the time, broadly matching IMGT annotations. Strong co-occurrence of HLA alleles, especially DR and DQ, made assigning TCR associations to individual alleles difficult. An association between a missense DCLRE1C variant and V-gene and J-gene trimming of TCR beta chains was found in a later genetic analysis and replicated in an independent cohort. Compared with equally common non-associated chains, HLA-associated TCR beta chains in a later analysis were more clonally expanded and had lower generation probabilities. A further reported finding was that TCR beta sequences accurately predicted the HLA-A and HLA-B alleles for most subjects in the first cohort. Because some donors lacked HLA typing at each locus, the association tests relied only on the typed subset. The authors suggested that the approach could potentially be extended to other disease states and immunological phenotypes. A later analysis associated roughly 17,000 TCR beta sequences with specific HLA alleles at a false discovery rate of 0.05. Some IMGT-functional V segments, including TRBV6-2 and TRBV6-3, could not be told apart with the 87-base-pair reads, so those segments were excluded. Because counts were too low, seventeen rarely observed V segments, including chromosome 9 orphons, were left out of the earlier analysis of 500 to 650 of the donors. In a later genetic analysis, fewer N-insertions in productive TCRs were reported among donors in an Asian-associated ancestry cluster than the 666-donor mean. While some public TCRs were present in many individuals, most TCR sequences turned up only very rarely across donors. The study listed 164 TCR beta chains as associated with cytomegalovirus. In both the original and validation cohorts, the classifier was reported to diagnose cytomegalovirus status with high specificity and sensitivity. The presence/absence analyses assumed that sequencing depth was roughly uniform across donors, and that assumption may not be true. Only TCR beta chains were sequenced in this cohort, and the absence of alpha or paired-chain data limited detectable features. According to a later analysis, TCR association rates differed among HLA loci, with DRB1 alleles showing the most associated TCRs and HLA-C alleles showing the fewest. A few of the identified cytomegalovirus-associated TCR beta chains were confirmed in vitro to be specific for cytomegalovirus antigens. A later analysis found that most CMV-associated TCR beta chains appeared HLA-restricted, with HLA associations seemingly driven largely by CMV exposure. For the cohort, immune exposure information was limited to CMV serostatus. A later analysis reported that several top co-occurrence clusters appeared linked to parvovirus B19, influenza, CMV and Epstein-Barr virus. The sequencing pipeline was judged likely to have produced a cluster of highly shared sequence variants as a technical artifact.

In the germline V gene (reference sequence), CDR1 corresponds to SEHNR and CDR2 to FQNEAQ. Relative to germline, V is 8 bases shorter and J is 0 bases shorter, with 13 bases between their ends. The cysteine opens and the phenylalanine closes a CDR3 of 14 amino acids. CDR3 DNA is the only sequence kept; it has 42 bases, read in frame from the first base. Libraries were prepared through the immunoSEQ multiplex PCR assay. For the multiplex PCR, a mixture combining 60 forward primers for TCR Vbeta segments and 13 reverse primers for TCR Jbeta segments was used. The CDR3 region of rearranged TCR beta genes was amplified from genomic DNA with a multiplex PCR assay. The Illumina HiSeq System was used to sequence the amplified TCR beta libraries as 87-base-pair reads. On the study's bioinformatics: Across the 600 to 700 repertoires, a later analysis counted 78 million or so unique TCR beta chains, roughly 11 million of which were shared by at least two donors. Raw reads were error-corrected and collapsed into unique sequences by a nearest-neighbor algorithm in which closely related sequences were merged to remove PCR and sequencing errors. To assign V, D and J gene segments, CDR3 sequences were aligned to IMGT reference sequences. For a sequence to be retained, a match of at least six nucleotides to both a V gene segment and a J gene segment was required. A rearrangement counted as productive if the CDR3 had no stop codons and remained in frame with V and J, and every other rearrangement counted as non-productive. CDR3 was defined by IMGT convention, running from the second conserved V-encoded cysteine to the conserved J-encoded phenylalanine. The earlier analysis of about 610 of the donors excluded any sequence lacking an unambiguous match to a single V gene segment. In an earlier analysis of 587 of the donors, V segments were called functional above 56.7% productive rearrangements and were called segregating when the between-donor standard deviation exceeded 5%. To diagnose cytomegalovirus status from the catalog of TCR beta chain sequences, a statistical classification framework was built. V and J gene assignment, in a later analysis, came from comparing TCR nucleotide sequences with IMGT/GENE-DB human TR gene sequences. The TCRdist pipeline was used in a later analysis to assign CDR3 sequences and most-parsimonious VDJ recombination scenarios. In a later analysis, each TCR beta chain was defined by its CDR3 amino acid sequence together with its V-gene family, and reads lacking a unique V-gene family were excluded. To address suspected cross-contamination and a sequencing artifact, a later analysis removed 592 highly shared, low-generation-probability nucleotide sequences. In a later analysis, a clonal expansion index was calculated for each public chain from normalized within-repertoire ranks of inferred template counts. Generation probabilities in a later analysis came from a VDJ recombination model fitted to out-of-frame rearrangements, and those results were checked against IGoR. In a later analysis, hypergeometric tests were used to score TCR-TCR, TCR-HLA and TCR-CMV co-occurrence, with a repertoire-size bias correction applied to TCR pairs. In a later analysis, false discovery rates were estimated by permuting HLA or CMV assignments 20 times. In a later analysis, co-occurring TCRs were grouped using DBSCAN, and TCRdist sequence similarity was added for clustering within HLA-allele-positive subsets. Repertoires with fewer than 30,000 or more than 120,000 public chains, plus five repertoires with anomalous nucleotide sharing, were excluded from co-occurrence clustering. Drawn from immuneACCESS, this table holds only the in-frame rearrangements with V and J called that TCRdb kept. Clones are partly lost; checked studies trace under half to an unresolved V gene and leave the rest unexplained. Clone size and V and J calls were adopted from that table, with D and trimming inferred from the DNA. Recorded for this sample are about 120,000 clones; approximately 87% of them occurred a single time. The ten largest account for 20% of the sample.

The cohort comprised some 730 healthy bone marrow donors. Cohort members were all nominally healthy when sampled, although unrecorded immune exposures were likely present. The donor was CMV seropositive and belonged to the group of 250 to 300 seropositive cohort members. A peripheral blood sample was collected from each donor, and TCR beta sequencing was performed on peripheral blood mononuclear cells. Genomic DNA extraction from the blood cell samples was performed with the Qiagen DNeasy Blood Extraction Kit. The sequenced sample consisted of PBMCs. The rearrangement joined TRBV7-9 to TRBJ1-1; TRBD1 might be the D gene, on 5 matching bases. The receptor's source is a man in his late teens or twenties in good health and CMV-seropositive. The DNA sequence follows: TGTGCCAGCGTTGTCCCAGGGATGAACACTGAAGCTTTCTTT. It translates as CASVVPGMNTEAFF.